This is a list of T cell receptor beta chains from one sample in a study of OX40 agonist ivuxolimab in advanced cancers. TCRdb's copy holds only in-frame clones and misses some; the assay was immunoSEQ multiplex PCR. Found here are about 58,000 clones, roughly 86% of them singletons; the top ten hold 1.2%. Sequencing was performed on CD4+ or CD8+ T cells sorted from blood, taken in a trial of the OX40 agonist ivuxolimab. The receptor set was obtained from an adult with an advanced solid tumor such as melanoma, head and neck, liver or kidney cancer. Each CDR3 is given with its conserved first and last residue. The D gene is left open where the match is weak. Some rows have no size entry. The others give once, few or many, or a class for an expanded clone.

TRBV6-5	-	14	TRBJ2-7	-	TGTGCCAGCAGTTACGGGGGTCGCTCGGGGGAGCAGTACTTC	CASSYGGRSGEQYF
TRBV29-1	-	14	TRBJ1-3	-	TGCAGCGTTGACCGGGGGGGTGATGGAAACACCATATATTTT	CSVDRGGDGNTIYF
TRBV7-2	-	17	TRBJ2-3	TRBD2	TGTGCCAGCAGCTTAGCCGGACTAGCGGGGGGTTGGGATACGCAGTATTTT	CASSLAGLAGGWDTQYF
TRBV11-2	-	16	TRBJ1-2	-	TGTGCCAGCAGCTTAGATGGCAGACTAATTAACTATGGCTACACCTTC	CASSLDGRLINYGYTF
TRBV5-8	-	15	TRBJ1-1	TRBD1	TGTGCCAGCAGAACCGGACAGGGGGGGAACACTGAAGCTTTCTTT	CASRTGQGGNTEAFF
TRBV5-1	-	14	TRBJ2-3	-	TGCGCCAGCAGCTTGGGCGGACAGACAGATACGCAGTATTTT	CASSLGGQTDTQYF
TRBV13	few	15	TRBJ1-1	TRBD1	TGTGCCAGCAGCTTAGGGGCAGGGGGGAACACTGAAGCTTTCTTT	CASSLGAGGNTEAFF
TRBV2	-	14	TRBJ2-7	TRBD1	TGTGCCAGCCGCAGACAGGGCCTCTCCTACGAGCAGTACTTC	CASRRQGLSYEQYF
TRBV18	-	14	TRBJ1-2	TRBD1	TGTGCCAGCTCACAAGGACAGGGAAGCTATGGCTACACCTTC	CASSQGQGSYGYTF
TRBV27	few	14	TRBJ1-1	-	TGTGCCAGCAGTTTAACCAGGCTGAACACTGAAGCTTTCTTT	CASSLTRLNTEAFF
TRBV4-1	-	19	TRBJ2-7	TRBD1	TGCGCCAGCAGCCCCGGGGGGGGCGGGGACAGGGGGTCCCCCTACGAGCAGTACTTC	CASSPGGGGDRGSPYEQYF
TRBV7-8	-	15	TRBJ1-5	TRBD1	TGTGCCAGCAGCTTCGGACAGGCGTTGAATCAGCCCCAGCATTTT	CASSFGQALNQPQHF
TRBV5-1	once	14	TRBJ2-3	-	TGCGCCAGCAGCTTCGACAGGTCCACAGATACGCAGTATTTT	CASSFDRSTDTQYF
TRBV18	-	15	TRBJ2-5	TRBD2	TGTGCCAGCTCAGGCGCGACTAGCGGGGTAGAGACCCAGTACTTC	CASSGATSGVETQYF
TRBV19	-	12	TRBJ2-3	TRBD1	TGTGCCAGTAGTGTGGGACAGGGACAACTATGTTTT	CASSVGQGQLCF
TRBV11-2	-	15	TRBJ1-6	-	TGTGCCAGCAGCTTTACCACAGCTTTAAATTCACCCCTCCACTTT	CASSFTTALNSPLHF
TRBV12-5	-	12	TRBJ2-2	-	TGTGCTAGTGGACCCAGGGGTGGGGAGCTGTTTTTT	CASGPRGGELFF
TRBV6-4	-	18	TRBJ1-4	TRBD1	TGTGCCAGCAGTGACTTGGGGGACAGGTTGCTCCGGGAGGAAAAACTGTTTTTT	CASSDLGDRLLREEKLFF
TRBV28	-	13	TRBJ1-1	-	TGTGCCAGCAGTTTATCATCCAGGGACAAAGCTTTCTTT	CASSLSSRDKAFF
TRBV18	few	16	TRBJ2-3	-	TGTGCCAGCTCACCACCGACCGGGGTGCGCACAGATACGCAGTATTTT	CASSPPTGVRTDTQYF
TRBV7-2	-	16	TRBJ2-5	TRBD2	TGTGCCAGCAGCTCGGGACTAGCGGGGGGGCAAGAGACCCAGTACTTC	CASSSGLAGGQETQYF
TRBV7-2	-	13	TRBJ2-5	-	TGTGCCAGCAGCTTTGCCCCGCAAGAGACCCAGTACTTC	CASSFAPQETQYF
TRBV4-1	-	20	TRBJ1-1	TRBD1	TGCGCCAGCAGCCACCGAGGGGGCCGAGACAGGGCCTTAACCGTCCCTGAAGCTTTCTTT	CASSHRGGRDRALTVPEAFF